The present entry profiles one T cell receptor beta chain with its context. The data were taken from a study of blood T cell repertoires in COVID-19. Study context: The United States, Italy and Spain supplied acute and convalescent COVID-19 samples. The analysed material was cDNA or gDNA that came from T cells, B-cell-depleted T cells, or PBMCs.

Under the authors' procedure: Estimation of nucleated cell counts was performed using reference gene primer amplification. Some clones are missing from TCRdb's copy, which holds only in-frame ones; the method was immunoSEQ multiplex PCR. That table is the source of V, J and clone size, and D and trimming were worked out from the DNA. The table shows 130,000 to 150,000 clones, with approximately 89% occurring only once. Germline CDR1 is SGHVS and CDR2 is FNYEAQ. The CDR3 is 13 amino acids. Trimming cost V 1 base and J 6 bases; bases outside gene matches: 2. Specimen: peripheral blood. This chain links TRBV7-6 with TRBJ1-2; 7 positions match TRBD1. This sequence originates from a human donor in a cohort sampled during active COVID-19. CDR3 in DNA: TGTGCCAGCAGCTTAGGCCAGGGGGATGGCTACACCTTC. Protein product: CASSLGQGDGYTF.